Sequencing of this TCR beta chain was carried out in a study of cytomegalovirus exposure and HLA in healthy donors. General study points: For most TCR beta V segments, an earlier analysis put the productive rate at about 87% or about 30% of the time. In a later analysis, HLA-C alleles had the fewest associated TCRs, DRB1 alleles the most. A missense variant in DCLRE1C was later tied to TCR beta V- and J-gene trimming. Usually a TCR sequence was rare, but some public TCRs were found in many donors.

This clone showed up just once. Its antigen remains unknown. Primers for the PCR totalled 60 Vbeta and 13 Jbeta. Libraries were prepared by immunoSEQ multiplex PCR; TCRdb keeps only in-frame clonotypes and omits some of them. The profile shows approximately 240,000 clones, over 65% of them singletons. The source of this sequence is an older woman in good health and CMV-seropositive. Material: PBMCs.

This chain's CDR3 is CASSVLSYEQYF. The DNA of the CDR3 is TGTGCCAGCAGCGTTTTATCCTACGAGCAGTACTTC. The V and J genes are TRBV28 and TRBJ2-7; D is ambiguous. The germline V and J ends were trimmed by 6 bases and 1 base, with 7 bases remaining between them. Germline assignment: CDR1 MDHEN and CDR2 SYDVKM. CDR3 length: 12 amino acids.